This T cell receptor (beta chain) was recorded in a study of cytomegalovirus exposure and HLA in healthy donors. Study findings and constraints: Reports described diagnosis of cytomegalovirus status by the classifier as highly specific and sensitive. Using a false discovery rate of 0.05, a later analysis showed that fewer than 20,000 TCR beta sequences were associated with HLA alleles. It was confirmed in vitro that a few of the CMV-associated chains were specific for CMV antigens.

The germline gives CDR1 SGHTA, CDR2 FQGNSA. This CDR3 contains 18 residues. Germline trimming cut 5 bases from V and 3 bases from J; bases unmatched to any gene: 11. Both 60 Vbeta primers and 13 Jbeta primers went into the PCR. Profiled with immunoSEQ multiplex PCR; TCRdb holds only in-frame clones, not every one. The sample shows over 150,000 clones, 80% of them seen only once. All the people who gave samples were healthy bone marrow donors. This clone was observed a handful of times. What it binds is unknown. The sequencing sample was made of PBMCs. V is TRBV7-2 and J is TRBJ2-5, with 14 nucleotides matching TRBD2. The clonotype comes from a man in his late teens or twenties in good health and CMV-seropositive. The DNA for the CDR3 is TGTGCCAGCAGCCTGGGGACTAGCGGGGGACCCACGAAAGAGACCCAGTACTTC. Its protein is CASSLGTSGGPTKETQYF.